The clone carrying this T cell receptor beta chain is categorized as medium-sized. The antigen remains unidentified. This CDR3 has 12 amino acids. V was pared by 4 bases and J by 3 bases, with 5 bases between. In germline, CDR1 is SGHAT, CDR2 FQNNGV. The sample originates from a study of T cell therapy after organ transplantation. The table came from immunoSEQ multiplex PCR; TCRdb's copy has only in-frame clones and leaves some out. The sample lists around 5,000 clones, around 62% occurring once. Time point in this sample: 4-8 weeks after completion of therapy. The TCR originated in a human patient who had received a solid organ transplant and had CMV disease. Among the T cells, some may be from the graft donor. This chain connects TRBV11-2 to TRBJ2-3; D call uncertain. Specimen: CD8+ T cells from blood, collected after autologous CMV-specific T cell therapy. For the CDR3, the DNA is TGTGCCAGCAGCTCTAGGACAGATACGCAGTATTTT. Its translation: CASSSRTDTQYF.